This T cell receptor (beta chain) stems from a study of T cells in Graves' hyperthyroidism and ophthalmopathy. Study results and limitations: Also found in blood were most expanded thyroid clonotypes above 0.001.

The CDR3 regions of TCR beta were amplified from RNA transcripts. The HTBI primer set drove a first-round RT-PCR of the TCR CDR3. TCRdb re-derived calls from the multiplex PCR reads in MiXCR, one entry per CDR3 protein. The data hold 220,000 or so distinct CDR3 sequences, with around 15% observed a single time. Germline lookup yields CDR1 SGHVS and CDR2 FQNEAQ. The length of the CDR3 is 15 residues. V trimming: 6 bases; J trimming: 1 base; junction bases outside the gene matches: 5. This clonotype was picked up many times. Antigen unknown. The chain recombines TRBV7-8 with TRBJ2-1; 8 bases map to TRBD2. This TCR came from a woman younger than 35 with Graves' ophthalmopathy. Source material: blood. The CDR3 spells CASRRGGPSYNEQFF. CDR3 nucleotide sequence: TGTGCCAGCAGGCGCGGGGGGCCTTCCTACAATGAGCAGTTCTTC.